One sample yielded the 9 T cell receptor beta chains listed below, sequenced in a study of vaccination effects on CD4 cells after COVID-19. Assay: immunoSEQ multiplex PCR; the TCRdb copy retains only in-frame clones and omits some. The sample holds about 45,000 clones, 70% seen once. The antigens of these receptors remain unknown. When less than 12 days of culture had elapsed, CD4+ T cells were isolated. The cohort was immunized with two doses of either the BNT162b2 or mRNA-1273 vaccine. The sample was CD4+ T cells from PBMCs cultured without peptide, taken after COVID-19 vaccination. All receptors come from a human donor who received a COVID-19 vaccine.

The rearrangement links TRBV4-1 to TRBJ2-7, with TRBD2 matching 8 bases. The CDR3 covers 16 residues. CDR1 and CDR2 from the germline V gene are MGHRA and YSYEKL. V trimming: 4 bases; J trimming: 2 bases; junction bases outside the gene matches: 10. The CDR3 coding sequence is TGCGCCAGCAGCCGGGATAAGGGACTAGTAGCCTACGAGCAGTACTTC. Translation: CASSRDKGLVAYEQYF.

This clone has only a few counts. In nucleotides, the CDR3 is TGCGCCAGCAGCGAAAGGACACACTCCTACGAGCAGTACTTC. Its protein is CASSERTHSYEQYF. The chain uses TRBV5-1 and TRBJ2-7; possible D gene TRBD1, 5 bases. Germline CDR1 SGHRS, CDR2 YFSETQ. There are 14 residues in the CDR3. V lost 4 bases and J lost 0, with 11 bases in between.

The J gene is TRBJ1-1, the V gene TRBV2; D is possibly TRBD1 (6 bases). Germline CDR1 SNHLY, CDR2 FYNNEI. This CDR3 is built from 15 residues. The germline V and J ends were trimmed by 6 bases and 4 bases, with 18 bases remaining between them. The CDR3 sequence is CASRPGKGGGTEAFF. CDR3 DNA: TGTGCCAGCAGACCAGGGAAGGGGGGTGGCACTGAAGCTTTCTTT.

The chain combines TRBV5-4 with TRBJ2-3; a possible D gene is TRBD1 (7 bases). The CDR3 is 15 residues long. CDR1 and CDR2 from the germline V gene are SGHNT and YYREEE (reference sequence). Trimming shortened V by 4 bases and J by 2 bases, and 14 bases separated the two germline ends. CDR3 sequence: CASSRRDRDTDTQYF. The CDR3 DNA is TGTGCCAGCAGCAGGAGGGACAGAGACACAGATACGCAGTATTTT.

V is TRBV6-5 and J is TRBJ1-4; TRBD1 is a possible D gene (5 bases). The germline V gene has CDR1 MNHEY and CDR2 SVGAGI. The V end was cut by 2 bases, the J end by 4 bases, with 14 bases between. This CDR3 is 16 amino acids long. CDR3 nucleotides: TGTGCCAGCAGTTACGAAAAGACAGAGTATAATGAAAAACTGTTTTTT. Translated: CASSYEKTEYNEKLFF.

The table lists this clone with a few counts. The chain couples TRBV5-8 to TRBJ2-7; D is perhaps TRBD2 (6 bases). The CDR3 has 12 amino acids. Germline lookup yields CDR1 SGHTS and CDR2 YDEGEE. V was clipped by 4 bases and J by 2 bases, with 7 bases between them. The CDR3 DNA reads TGTGCCAGCAGCGGAGGGACCTACGAGCAGTACTTC. It encodes CASSGGTYEQYF.

This rearrangement joins TRBV2 to TRBJ2-7; 13 bases fit TRBD2. The CDR3 covers 15 residues. CDR1 SNHLY and CDR2 FYNNEI come from the germline V gene. J lost 6 bases, V lost 5 bases, and 7 bases had no gene match. The CDR3 DNA follows: TGTGCCAGCAGTCAGTCTGGACTAGCGGGAGCCGAGCAGTACTTC. Its translation is CASSQSGLAGAEQYF.

This chain joins TRBV27 and TRBJ2-2, with D unresolved. Per germline, CDR1 MNHEY and CDR2 SMNVEV (reference sequence). This CDR3 is 17 amino acids long. V was shortened by 6 bases and J by 0 bases, with 17 bases between the two germline ends. Here the CDR3 DNA reads TGTGCCAGCAGCGTCCGTCCTAGATATACGAACACCGGGGAGCTGTTTTTT. It specifies CASSVRPRYTNTGELFF.

The rearrangement joins TRBV18 to TRBJ2-5; D is possibly TRBD2 (7 bases). This CDR3 has 13 amino acids. Germline V lookup: CDR1 KGHSH, CDR2 LQKENI. Trimming shortened V by 5 bases and J by 4 bases, and 11 bases separated the two germline ends. The chain's CDR3 is CASSDGGPETQYF. In DNA, the CDR3 is TGTGCCAGCTCAGACGGGGGGCCAGAGACCCAGTACTTC.